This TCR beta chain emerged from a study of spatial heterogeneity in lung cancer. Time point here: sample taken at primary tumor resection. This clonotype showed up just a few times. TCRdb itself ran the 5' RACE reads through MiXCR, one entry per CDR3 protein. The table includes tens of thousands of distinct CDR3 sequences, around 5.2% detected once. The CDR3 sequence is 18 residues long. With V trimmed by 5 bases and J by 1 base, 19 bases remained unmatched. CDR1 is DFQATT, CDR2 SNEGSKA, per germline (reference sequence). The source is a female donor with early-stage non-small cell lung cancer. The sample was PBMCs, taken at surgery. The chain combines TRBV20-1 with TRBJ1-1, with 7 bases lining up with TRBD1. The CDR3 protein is CSAASFVSATGENTEAFF. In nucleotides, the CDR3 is TGCAGTGCTGCCTCATTTGTCTCTGCCACAGGGGAGAACACTGAAGCTTTCTTT.